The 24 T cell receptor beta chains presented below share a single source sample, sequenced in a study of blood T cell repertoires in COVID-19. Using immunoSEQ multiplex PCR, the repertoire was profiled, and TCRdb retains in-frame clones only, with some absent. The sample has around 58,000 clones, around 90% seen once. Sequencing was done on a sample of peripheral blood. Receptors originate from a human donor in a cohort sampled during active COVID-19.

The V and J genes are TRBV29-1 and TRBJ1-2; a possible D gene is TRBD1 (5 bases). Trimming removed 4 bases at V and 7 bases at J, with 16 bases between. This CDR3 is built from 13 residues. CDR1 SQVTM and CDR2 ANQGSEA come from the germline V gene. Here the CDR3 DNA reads TGCAGCGTTGCCAGGGTCGCACTAGCTGGCTACACCTTC. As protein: CSVARVALAGYTF.

The CDR3 protein is CASSFSSGGYNEQFF. The CDR3 DNA sequence: TGCGCCAGCAGCTTTTCTAGCGGGGGCTACAATGAGCAGTTCTTC. The chain joins TRBV5-1 to TRBJ2-1; TRBD2 aligns across 10 bases. Germline trimming cut 2 bases from V and 3 bases from J; bases unmatched to any gene: 2. Germline loops: CDR1 SGHRS, CDR2 YFSETQ. The length of the CDR3 is 15 residues. Looking up the rest from reference TRBV5-1 and TRBJ2-1 gives the full variable domain: KAGVTQTPRYLIKTRGQQVTLSCSPISGHRSVSWYQQTPGQGLQFLFEYFSETQRNKGNFPGRFSGRQFSNSRSEMNVSTLELGDSALYLCASSFSSGGYNEQFFGPGTRLTVL.

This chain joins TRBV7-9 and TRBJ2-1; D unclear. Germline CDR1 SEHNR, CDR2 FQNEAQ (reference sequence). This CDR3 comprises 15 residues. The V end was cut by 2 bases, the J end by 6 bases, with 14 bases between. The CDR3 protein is CASSLQSIRSNEQFF. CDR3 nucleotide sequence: TGTGCCAGCAGCTTACAGAGTATCAGGTCCAATGAGCAGTTCTTC.

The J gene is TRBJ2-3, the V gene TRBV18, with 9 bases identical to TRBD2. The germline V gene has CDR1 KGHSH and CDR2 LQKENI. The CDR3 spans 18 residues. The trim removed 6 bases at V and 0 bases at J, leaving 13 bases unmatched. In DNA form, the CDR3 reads TGTGCCAGCTCCCCCTTTTCTAGCGGGGCCTCTAGCACAGATACGCAGTATTTT. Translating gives CASSPFSSGASSTDTQYF.

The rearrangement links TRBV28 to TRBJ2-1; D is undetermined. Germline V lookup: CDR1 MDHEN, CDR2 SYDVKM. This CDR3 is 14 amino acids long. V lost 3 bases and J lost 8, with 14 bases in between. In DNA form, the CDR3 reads TGTGCCAGCAGTTTCCCAGGCCGGTACGATGAGCAGTTCTTC. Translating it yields CASSFPGRYDEQFF. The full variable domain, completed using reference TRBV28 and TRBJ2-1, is DVKVTQSSRYLVKRTGEKVFLECVQDMDHENMFWYRQDPGLGLRLIYFSYDVKMKEKGDIPEGYSVSREKKERFSLILESASTNQTSMYLCASSFPGRYDEQFFGPGTRLTVL.

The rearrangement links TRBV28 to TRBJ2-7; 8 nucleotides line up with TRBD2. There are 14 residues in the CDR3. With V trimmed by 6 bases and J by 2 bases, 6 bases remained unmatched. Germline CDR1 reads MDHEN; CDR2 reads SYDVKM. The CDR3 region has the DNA TGTGCCAGCAGATTACGGGGGGGAACCTACGAGCAGTACTTC. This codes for CASRLRGGTYEQYF. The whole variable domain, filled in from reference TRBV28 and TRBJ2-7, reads DVKVTQSSRYLVKRTGEKVFLECVQDMDHENMFWYRQDPGLGLRLIYFSYDVKMKEKGDIPEGYSVSREKKERFSLILESASTNQTSMYLCASRLRGGTYEQYFGPGTRLTVT.

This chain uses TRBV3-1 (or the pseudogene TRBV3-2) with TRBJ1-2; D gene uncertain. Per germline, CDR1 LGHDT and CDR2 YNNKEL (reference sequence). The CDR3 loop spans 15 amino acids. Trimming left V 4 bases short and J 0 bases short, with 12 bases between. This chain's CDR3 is CASSPSSRPNYGYTF. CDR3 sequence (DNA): TGTGCCAGCAGCCCTAGCAGCCGCCCTAACTATGGCTACACCTTC.

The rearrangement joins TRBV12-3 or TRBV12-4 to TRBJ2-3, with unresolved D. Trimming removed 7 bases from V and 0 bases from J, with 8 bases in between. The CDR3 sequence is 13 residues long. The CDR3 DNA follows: TGTGCCAGCACCGAGACTAGCACAGATACGCAGTATTTT. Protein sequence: CASTETSTDTQYF.

The CDR3 sequence: CASSFPLSNTEAFF. In DNA form, the CDR3 reads TGTGCCAGCAGTTTTCCCCTTTCGAACACTGAAGCTTTCTTT. This rearrangement joins TRBV28 to TRBJ1-1, with D hard to call. Germline V gene data show CDR1 as MDHEN and CDR2 as SYDVKM. This CDR3 comprises 14 residues. V gave up 3 bases and J gave up 1 base, with 9 bases separating them.

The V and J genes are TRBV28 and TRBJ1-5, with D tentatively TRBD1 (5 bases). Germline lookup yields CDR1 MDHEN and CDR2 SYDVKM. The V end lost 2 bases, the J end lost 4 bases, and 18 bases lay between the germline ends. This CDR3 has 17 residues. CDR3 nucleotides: TGTGCCAGCAGTTTAATGGTCGGTAAGGGGACTAATCAGCCCCAGCATTTT. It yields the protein CASSLMVGKGTNQPQHF.

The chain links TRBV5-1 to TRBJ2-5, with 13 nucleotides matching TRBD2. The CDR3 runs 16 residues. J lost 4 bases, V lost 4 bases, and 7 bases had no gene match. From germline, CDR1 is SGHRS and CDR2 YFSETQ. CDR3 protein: CASSTGTSGIRETQYF. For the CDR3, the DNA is TGCGCCAGCAGCACCGGGACTAGCGGGATACGAGAGACCCAGTACTTC.

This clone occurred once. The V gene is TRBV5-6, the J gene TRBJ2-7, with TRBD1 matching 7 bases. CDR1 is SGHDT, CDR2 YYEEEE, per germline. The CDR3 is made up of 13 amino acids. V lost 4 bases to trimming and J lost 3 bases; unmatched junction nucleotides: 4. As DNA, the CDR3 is TGTGCCAGCAGCAGGGGGCCGAACTACGAGCAGTACTTC. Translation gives CASSRGPNYEQYF.

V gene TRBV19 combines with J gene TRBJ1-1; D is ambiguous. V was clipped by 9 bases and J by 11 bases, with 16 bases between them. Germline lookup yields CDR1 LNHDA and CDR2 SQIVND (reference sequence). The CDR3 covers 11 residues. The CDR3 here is CASELSNLAFF. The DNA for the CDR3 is TGTGCCAGCGAACTTTCTAACCTCGCTTTCTTT.

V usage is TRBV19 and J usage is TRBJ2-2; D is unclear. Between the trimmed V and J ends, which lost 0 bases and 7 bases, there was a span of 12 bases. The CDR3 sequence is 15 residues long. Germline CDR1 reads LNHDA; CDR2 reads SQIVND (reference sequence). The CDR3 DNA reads TGTGCCAGTAGTATAGATCACGACACAATCGGGGAGCTGTTTTTT. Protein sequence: CASSIDHDTIGELFF.

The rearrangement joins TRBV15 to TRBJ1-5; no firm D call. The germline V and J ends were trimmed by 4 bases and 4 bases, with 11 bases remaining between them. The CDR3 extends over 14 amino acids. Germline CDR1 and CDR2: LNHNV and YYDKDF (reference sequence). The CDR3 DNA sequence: TGTGCCACCAGCAAATCGGTTGCGAATCAGCCCCAGCATTTT. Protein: CATSKSVANQPQHF. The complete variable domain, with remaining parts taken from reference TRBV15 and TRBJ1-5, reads DAMVIQNPRYQVTQFGKPVTLSCSQTLNHNVMYWYQQKSSQAPKLLFHYYDKDFNNEADTPDNFQSRRPNTSFCFLDIRSPGLGDTAMYLCATSKSVANQPQHFGDGTRLSIL.

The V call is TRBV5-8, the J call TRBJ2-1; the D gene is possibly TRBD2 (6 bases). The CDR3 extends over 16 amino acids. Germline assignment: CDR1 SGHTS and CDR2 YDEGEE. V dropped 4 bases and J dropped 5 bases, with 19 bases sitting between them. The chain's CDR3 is CASSRPVRRDHNEQFF. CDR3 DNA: TGTGCCAGCAGCCGACCCGTAAGGAGGGACCACAATGAGCAGTTCTTC.

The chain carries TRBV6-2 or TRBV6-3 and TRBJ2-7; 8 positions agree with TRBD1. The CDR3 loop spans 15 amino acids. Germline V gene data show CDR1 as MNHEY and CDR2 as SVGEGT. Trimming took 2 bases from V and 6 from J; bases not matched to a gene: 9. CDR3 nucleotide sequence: TGTGCCAGCAGTTACGCCAGACAGGGGACGGGCGAGCAGTACTTC. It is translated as CASSYARQGTGEQYF.

CDR3 DNA: TGCGCCAGCAGCCAAGCCACAGCTTACACCTTC. It is translated as CASSQATAYTF. The chain carries TRBV4-1 and TRBJ1-2; unclear D gene. The V and J ends lost 1 base and 11 bases respectively, with 8 bases between them. This CDR3 region has 11 residues. From germline, CDR1 is MGHRA and CDR2 YSYEKL.

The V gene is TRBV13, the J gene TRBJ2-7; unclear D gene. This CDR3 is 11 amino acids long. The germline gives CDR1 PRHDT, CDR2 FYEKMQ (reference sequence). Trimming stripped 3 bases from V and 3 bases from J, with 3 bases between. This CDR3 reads CASSFGYEQYF. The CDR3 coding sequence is TGTGCCAGCAGCTTCGGCTACGAGCAGTACTTC.

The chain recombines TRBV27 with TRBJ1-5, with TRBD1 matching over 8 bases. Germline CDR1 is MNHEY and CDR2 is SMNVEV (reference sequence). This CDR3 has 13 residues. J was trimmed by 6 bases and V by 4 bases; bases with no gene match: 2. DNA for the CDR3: TGTGCCAGCAGTTGGACAGGGACTCAGCCCCAGCATTTT. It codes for CASSWTGTQPQHF.

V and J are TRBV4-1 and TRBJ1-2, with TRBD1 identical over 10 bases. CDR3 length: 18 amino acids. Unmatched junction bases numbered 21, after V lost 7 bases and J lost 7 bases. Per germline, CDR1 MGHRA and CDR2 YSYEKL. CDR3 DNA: TGCGCCAGCACCCCCAGGAGTAGAGAGGACAGGGGGATTAGTGGCTACACCTTC. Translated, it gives CASTPRSREDRGISGYTF.

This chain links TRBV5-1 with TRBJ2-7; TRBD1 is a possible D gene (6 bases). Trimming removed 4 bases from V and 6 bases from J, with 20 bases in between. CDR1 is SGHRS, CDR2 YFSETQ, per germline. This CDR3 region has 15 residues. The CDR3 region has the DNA TGCGCCAGCAGCCAAGGTGGGGGCTGGAAAATCGAGCAGTACTTC. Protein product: CASSQGGGWKIEQYF.

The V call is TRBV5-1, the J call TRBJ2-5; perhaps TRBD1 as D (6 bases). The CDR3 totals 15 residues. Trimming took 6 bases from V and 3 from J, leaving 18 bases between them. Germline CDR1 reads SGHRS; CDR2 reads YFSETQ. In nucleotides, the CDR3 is TGCGCCAGCACCCTCCCCACTGGGGGCGAAGAGACCCAGTACTTC. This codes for CASTLPTGGEETQYF.

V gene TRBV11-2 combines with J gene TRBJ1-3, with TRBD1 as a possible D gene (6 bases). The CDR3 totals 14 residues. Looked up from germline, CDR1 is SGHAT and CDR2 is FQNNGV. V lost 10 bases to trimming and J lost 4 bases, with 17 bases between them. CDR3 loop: CATGRGALGNTIYF. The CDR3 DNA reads TGTGCCACTGGCCGGGGGGCTCTCGGAAACACCATATATTTT.